Shown below are 19 T cell receptor beta chains from a single sample sequenced in a study of beta chain features in type 1 diabetes. General study points: Type 1 diabetes patients had TCRB CDR3s that were shorter (moderately but significantly so) in all four CD4+ subsets.

Expressed TCRB transcripts were sequenced because the entire RNA isolate underwent reverse transcription. The repertoire was sequenced with immunoSEQ multiplex PCR; TCRdb's copy has only in-frame clones and lacks some. The sample lists roughly 300,000 clones, roughly a tenth seen once, with roughly 1% in the top ten. These receptors lack a known antigen. The sequenced sample consisted of central memory CD4+ T cells from blood. Receptors were obtained from a man aged 30-40 years with type 1 diabetes.

This chain joins TRBV7-2 and TRBJ2-7; D remains ambiguous. Deletions cut 5 bases from V and 5 bases from J, with 13 bases between. The CDR3 totals 13 residues. Germline CDR1 is SGHTA and CDR2 is FQGNSA. The CDR3 reads CASSPNGVHEQYF. The CDR3 region has the DNA TGTGCCAGCAGCCCAAACGGCGTTCACGAGCAGTACTTC.

The sample holds a few counts of this clone. The chain has TRBV4-3 and TRBJ1-2; D gene unclear. Germline loops: CDR1 LGHNA, CDR2 YSLEER. Between the trimmed V and J ends, which lost 0 bases and 2 bases, there was a span of 10 bases. This CDR3 has 15 residues. In nucleotides, the CDR3 is TGCGCCAGCAGCCAAGAACCCATTCCCAACTATGGCTACACCTTC. Translating it yields CASSQEPIPNYGYTF.

This rearrangement joins TRBV30 to TRBJ1-4; the D gene is possibly TRBD1 (5 bases). The V gene's germline CDR1 is GTSNPN and CDR2 SVGIG (reference sequence). This CDR3 contains 16 residues. V lost 0 bases and J lost 2, with 13 bases in between. The CDR3 protein is CAWSVARVGTNEKLFF. The CDR3, as DNA: TGTGCCTGGAGTGTAGCCAGGGTGGGGACTAATGAAAAACTGTTTTTT.

This clone was seen only a few times. The chain recombines TRBV5-4 with TRBJ2-3; D gene unclear. Germline CDR1 reads SGHNT; CDR2 reads YYREEE (reference sequence). Trimming took off 4 bases at V and 2 bases at J, with 14 bases between the two ends. CDR3 length: 15 residues. CDR3 residues: CASSPEPQSTDTQYF. DNA of the CDR3: TGTGCCAGCAGCCCGGAGCCGCAATCCACAGATACGCAGTATTTT.

J is TRBJ1-6 and V is TRBV30, with 11 bases aligning to TRBD1. The V gene's germline CDR1 is GTSNPN and CDR2 SVGIG (reference sequence). CDR3 length equals 13 residues. Trimming took 3 bases from V and 9 from J; bases not matched to a gene: 1. The chain's CDR3 is CAWRGTGGSPLHF. CDR3 bases: TGTGCCTGGAGGGGGACAGGGGGTTCACCCCTCCACTTT. Complete variable domain (other parts from reference TRBV30 and TRBJ1-6): SQTIHQWPATLVQPVGSPLSLECTVEGTSNPNLYWYRQAAGRGLQLLFYSVGIGQISSEVPQNLSASRPQDRQFILSSKKLLLSDSGFYLCAWRGTGGSPLHFGNGTRLTVT.

The chain has TRBV18 and TRBJ2-3; TRBD2 matches at 11 bases. This CDR3 region has 18 residues. In germline, CDR1 is KGHSH, CDR2 LQKENI. Trimming removed 3 bases from V and 0 bases from J; junction bases left unmatched: 8. Written as DNA, the CDR3 is TGTGCCAGCTCACCCCTCCGACTAGCGGGGCTTAGCACAGATACGCAGTATTTT. Its protein is CASSPLRLAGLSTDTQYF. Complete variable domain (other parts from reference TRBV18 and TRBJ2-3): NAGVMQNPRHLVRRRGQEARLRCSPMKGHSHVYWYRQLPEEGLKFMVYLQKENIIDESGMPKERFSAEFPKEGPSILRIQQVVRGDSAAYFCASSPLRLAGLSTDTQYFGPGTRLTVL.

The table lists this clone with many counts. Additional DNA sequences in this sample encode the identical CDR3. This chain uses TRBV7-9 with TRBJ2-3, with D unresolved. The CDR3 is made up of 12 amino acids. V gave up 3 bases and J gave up 0 bases, with 1 base separating them. Per germline, CDR1 SEHNR and CDR2 FQNEAQ (reference sequence). CDR3 protein: CASSFSTDTQYF. The CDR3 nucleotides read TGTGCCAGCAGCTTTAGCACAGATACGCAGTATTTT. The full variable domain, completed using reference TRBV7-9 and TRBJ2-3, is DTGVSQNPRHKITKRGQNVTFRCDPISEHNRLYWYRQTLGQGPEFLTYFQNEAQLEKSRLLSDRFSAERPKGSFSTLEIQRTEQGDSAMYLCASSFSTDTQYFGPGTRLTVL.

Only a few counts were recorded for this clone. This chain joins TRBV5-6 and TRBJ2-4; D not certain. Germline CDR1 is SGHDT and CDR2 is YYEEEE. V lost 4 bases and J 0 bases, leaving 14 bases between the germline ends. The CDR3 has 16 amino acids. CDR3 region: CASSQWDLLAKNIQYF. The CDR3 bases are TGTGCCAGCAGCCAGTGGGATTTGCTAGCCAAAAACATTCAGTACTTC.

The sample holds a few counts of this clone. The chain couples TRBV7-2 to TRBJ2-6, with 9 nucleotides matching TRBD2. The trim removed 5 bases at V and 3 bases at J, leaving 5 bases unmatched. CDR3 length equals 16 residues. The germline V gene has CDR1 SGHTA and CDR2 FQGNSA. The DNA of the CDR3 is TGTGCCAGCAGCCCGCGGGGGGGCGTTGGGGCCAACGTCCTGACTTTC. Its translation is CASSPRGGVGANVLTF.

This chain uses TRBV7-2 with TRBJ2-3; D unclear. CDR1 and CDR2 (germline): SGHTA, FQGNSA. The CDR3 extends over 15 amino acids. V was cut by 3 bases and J by 1 base, with 11 bases left in between. The CDR3 protein is CASSFGVSGTDTQYF. As DNA, the CDR3 is TGTGCCAGCAGCTTTGGGGTGTCCGGCACAGATACGCAGTATTTT.

This clone was detected many times. CDR3 sequence reads: CASSFSGSGYEQYF. Written as DNA, the CDR3 is TGTGCCAGCAGTTTTTCAGGTAGCGGCTACGAGCAGTACTTC. V is TRBV27 and J is TRBJ2-7; D perhaps matches TRBD2 (6 bases). Trimming removed 3 bases from V and 3 bases from J, with 12 bases in between. The CDR3 runs to 14 residues. In germline, CDR1 is MNHEY, CDR2 SMNVEV (reference sequence).

V usage is TRBV27 and J usage is TRBJ2-3; D may be TRBD2 (5 bases). This CDR3 spans 16 amino acids. Germline CDR1 reads MNHEY; CDR2 reads SMNVEV (reference sequence). The ends were cut back, 5 bases at V and 1 base at J, with 16 bases in the middle. The DNA of the CDR3 is TGTGCCAGCAGTCCCAGGCAGCGGTCTGGCACAGATACGCAGTATTTT. This encodes CASSPRQRSGTDTQYF.

This clone appeared a few times. The gene calls are TRBV28 and TRBJ1-5, with D uncertain. The CDR3 runs to 12 residues. Germline CDR1 and CDR2: MDHEN and SYDVKM. Between the trimmed V and J ends, which lost 7 bases and 2 bases, there was a span of 6 bases. The CDR3 DNA sequence: TGTGCCAGCATGGGCCGCAATCAGCCCCAGCATTTT. Its protein product is CASMGRNQPQHF.

The chain uses TRBV6-6 and TRBJ2-1, with TRBD2 matching over 7 bases. From germline, CDR1 is MNHNY and CDR2 SVGAGI (reference sequence). CDR3 length: 15 residues. V gave up 5 bases and J gave up 5 bases; unmatched junction bases: 9. The CDR3 loop reads CASSDKRGRDNEQFF. The CDR3 nucleotides read TGTGCCAGCAGTGACAAACGGGGGAGGGACAATGAGCAGTTCTTC.

There are a few counts of this clone. The chain joins TRBV30 to TRBJ2-5, with D perhaps TRBD1 or TRBD2 (6 bases each). CDR1 is GTSNPN and CDR2 is SVGIG in the germline V gene (reference sequence). The V end was cut by 5 bases, the J end by 4 bases, with 14 bases between. This CDR3 is built from 13 residues. CDR3 bases: TGTGCCTGGGTTAGGGGGGCCGGAGAGACCCAGTACTTC. As protein: CAWVRGAGETQYF.

This clone was counted between two and nine times. The sample carries other DNA sequences with the same CDR3. The gene calls are TRBV18 and TRBJ2-2, with D unclear. The CDR3 consists of 12 residues. V lost 4 bases and J 3 bases, leaving 3 bases between the germline ends. Germline lookup yields CDR1 KGHSH and CDR2 LQKENI. The CDR3 DNA is TGTGCCAGCTCACGGGACACCGGGGAGCTGTTTTTT. It codes for CASSRDTGELFF. Full variable domain (missing parts from reference TRBV18 and TRBJ2-2): NAGVMQNPRHLVRRRGQEARLRCSPMKGHSHVYWYRQLPEEGLKFMVYLQKENIIDESGMPKERFSAEFPKEGPSILRIQQVVRGDSAAYFCASSRDTGELFFGEGSRLTVL.

The chain has TRBV7-2 and TRBJ1-6; tentative D call: TRBD1 (5 bases). The CDR3 runs 16 residues. Germline V CDR1 and CDR2: SGHTA, FQGNSA. Trimming pared 5 bases from V and 0 bases from J, leaving 11 bases between. Here the CDR3 DNA reads TGTGCCAGCAGCCCGGGGGGAAGCTCCTATAATTCACCCCTCCACTTT. Translation: CASSPGGSSYNSPLHF.

There are a few counts of this clone. In the same sample, other DNA sequences code for this CDR3. The chain joins TRBV6-5 to TRBJ1-5; unclear D gene. This CDR3 is built from 14 residues. Germline V CDR1 and CDR2: MNHEY, SVGAGI. V lost 0 bases and J lost 2, with 5 bases in between. The CDR3 spells CASSYSQGNQPQHF. CDR3 sequence (DNA): TGTGCCAGCAGTTACTCCCAGGGCAATCAGCCCCAGCATTTT.

The chain employs TRBV6-5 and TRBJ1-2, with 9 nucleotides matching TRBD1. After removal of 0 bases from V and 6 bases from J, the junction contained 5 bases not matched to a gene. The CDR3 has 15 residues. Germline loops: CDR1 MNHEY, CDR2 SVGAGI. For the CDR3, the DNA is TGTGCCAGCAGTTACTCGCGGACAGGGGAGCATGGCTACACCTTC. Its protein is CASSYSRTGEHGYTF.